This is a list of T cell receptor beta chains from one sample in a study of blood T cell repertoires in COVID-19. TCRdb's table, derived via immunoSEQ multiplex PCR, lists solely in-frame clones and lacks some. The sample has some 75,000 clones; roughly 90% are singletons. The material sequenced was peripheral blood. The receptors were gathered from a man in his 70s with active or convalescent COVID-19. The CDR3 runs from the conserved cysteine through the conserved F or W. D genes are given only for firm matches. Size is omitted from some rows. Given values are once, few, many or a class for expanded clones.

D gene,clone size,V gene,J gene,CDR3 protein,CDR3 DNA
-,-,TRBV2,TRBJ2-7,CASSGYEQYF,TGTGCCAGTTCAGGATACGAGCAGTACTTC
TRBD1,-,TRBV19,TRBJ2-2,CASRQGARSGELFF,TGTGCCAGTAGACAGGGGGCGAGGTCCGGGGAGCTGTTTTTT
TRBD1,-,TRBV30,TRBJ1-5,CAWAEGAGQPQHF,TGTGCCTGGGCTGAGGGGGCTGGACAGCCCCAGCATTTT
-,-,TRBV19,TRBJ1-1,CASSIDPGVADTEAFF,TGTGCCAGTAGTATAGATCCGGGGGTGGCGGACACTGAAGCTTTCTTT
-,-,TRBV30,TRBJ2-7,CASRVGPYEQYF,TGTGCCTCGCGGGTTGGCCCCTACGAGCAGTACTTC
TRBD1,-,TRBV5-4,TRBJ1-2,CASSPTGTGIGYTF,TGTGCCAGCAGCCCCACAGGGACAGGGATTGGCTACACCTTC
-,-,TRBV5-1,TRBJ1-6,CASSSFDSYNSPLHF,TGCGCCAGCAGCTCCTTCGACAGTTATAATTCACCCCTCCACTTT
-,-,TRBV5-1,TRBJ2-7,CASSVSPFYEQYF,TGCGCCAGCAGTGTTTCCCCCTTCTACGAGCAGTACTTC
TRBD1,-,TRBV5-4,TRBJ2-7,CASSLAQRQGYEQYF,TGTGCCAGCAGCTTGGCCCAGAGACAGGGTTACGAGCAGTACTTC
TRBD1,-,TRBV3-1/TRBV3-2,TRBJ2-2,CASSHPGQGGAGELFF,TGTGCCAGCAGCCATCCTGGACAGGGCGGGGCCGGGGAGCTGTTTTTT
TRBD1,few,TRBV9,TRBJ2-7,CASPTGQRTYEQYF,TGTGCCAGCCCTACGGGACAGAGAACCTACGAGCAGTACTTC
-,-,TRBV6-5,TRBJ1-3,CASSYDSSGNTIYF,TGTGCCAGCAGTTACGACAGCTCTGGAAACACCATATATTTT
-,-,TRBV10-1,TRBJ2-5,CASSESGGETQYF,TGCGCCAGCAGTGAGTCGGGAGGAGAGACCCAGTACTTC
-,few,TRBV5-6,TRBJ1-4,CASSLLGPGGEKLFF,TGTGCCAGCAGCTTGTTAGGCCCCGGCGGGGAAAAACTGTTTTTT
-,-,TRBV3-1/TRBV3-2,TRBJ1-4,CASSQDPGGPGEKLFF,TGTGCCAGCAGCCAAGATCCCGGGGGGCCAGGTGAAAAACTGTTTTTT
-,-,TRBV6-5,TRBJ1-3,CASGRSSGNTIYF,TGTGCCAGCGGGAGGAGCTCTGGAAACACCATATATTTT
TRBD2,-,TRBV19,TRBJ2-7,CASSIGTRNYEQYF,TGTGCCAGTAGTATTGGGACTAGAAACTACGAGCAGTACTTC
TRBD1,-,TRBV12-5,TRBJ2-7,CASGLGDRGRGEQYF,TGTGCTAGTGGTTTGGGGGACAGGGGCCGGGGCGAGCAGTACTTC
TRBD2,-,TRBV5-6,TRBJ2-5,CASSLRLAGGLQETQYF,TGTGCCAGCAGCCTACGACTAGCGGGGGGACTCCAAGAGACCCAGTACTTC
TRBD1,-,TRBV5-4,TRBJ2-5,CASSRRTGGIETQYF,TGTGCCAGCAGCCGTCGGACAGGGGGCATCGAGACCCAGTACTTC
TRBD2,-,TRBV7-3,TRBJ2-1,CASSSRSRAGGYNEQFF,TGTGCCAGCAGCTCCCGATCCAGGGCGGGAGGGTACAATGAGCAGTTCTTC
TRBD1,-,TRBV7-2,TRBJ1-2,CASRSPGQGPGTF,TGTGCCAGCAGATCTCCTGGACAGGGCCCGGGAACCTTC
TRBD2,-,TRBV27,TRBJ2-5,CASSPSGTSASGRKTQYF,TGTGCCAGCAGTCCATCCGGGACTAGCGCGAGCGGTAGAAAGACCCAGTACTTC
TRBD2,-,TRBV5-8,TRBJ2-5,CASSLAVLAGGQQETQYF,TGTGCCAGCAGCTTGGCGGTGCTAGCGGGGGGGCAACAAGAGACCCAGTACTTC
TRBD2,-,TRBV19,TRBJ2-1,CASSTLAGGRDEQFF,TGTGCCAGTAGTACACTAGCGGGGGGCCGCGATGAGCAGTTCTTC
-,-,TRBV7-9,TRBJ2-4,CASSPMASRNIQYF,TGTGCCAGCAGTCCAATGGCTTCACGAAACATTCAGTACTTC
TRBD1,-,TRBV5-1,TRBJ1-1,CASSLWLQGAGTEAFF,TGCGCCAGCAGCTTGTGGTTACAGGGGGCCGGCACTGAAGCTTTCTTT
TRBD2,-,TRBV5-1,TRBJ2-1,CASSQGPSGSRGEQFF,TGCGCCAGCAGCCAAGGGCCTAGCGGGAGTCGAGGTGAGCAGTTCTTC
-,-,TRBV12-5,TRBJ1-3,CASGLPSSGNTIYF,TGTGCTAGTGGTTTGCCCAGCTCTGGAAACACCATATATTTT
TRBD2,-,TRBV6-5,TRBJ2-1,CASSSLTSGANEQFF,TGTGCCAGCAGTTCTCTTACTAGCGGGGCCAATGAGCAGTTCTTC
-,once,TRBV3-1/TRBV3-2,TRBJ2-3,CASSLRLGGSTDTQYF,TGTGCCAGCAGCCTCAGACTCGGGGGTAGCACAGATACGCAGTATTTT
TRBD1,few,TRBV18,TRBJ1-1,CASSIFDRGLVNTEAFF,TGTGCCAGCTCAATCTTCGACAGGGGGCTCGTGAACACTGAAGCTTTCTTT
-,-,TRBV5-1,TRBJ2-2,CASSWGDRNTGELFF,TGCGCCAGCAGCTGGGGGGACAGAAACACCGGGGAGCTGTTTTTT
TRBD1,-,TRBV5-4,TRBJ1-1,CASSLVGGMNTEAFF,TGTGCCAGCAGCTTGGTAGGGGGCATGAACACTGAAGCTTTCTTT
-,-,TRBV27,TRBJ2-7,CASGSSRAYEQYF,TGTGCCAGCGGGAGTAGTAGGGCCTACGAGCAGTACTTC
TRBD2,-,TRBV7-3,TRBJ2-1,CASSPLRSLAGGPNEQFF,TGTGCCAGCAGCCCACTCCGCTCCCTAGCGGGAGGCCCCAATGAGCAGTTCTTC
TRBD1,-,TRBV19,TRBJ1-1,CASSFRDRGPNTEAFF,TGTGCCAGTAGTTTCCGGGACAGGGGGCCAAACACTGAAGCTTTCTTT
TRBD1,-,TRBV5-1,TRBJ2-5,CASSLGQGFGETQYF,TGCGCCAGCAGCTTAGGACAGGGCTTCGGGGAGACCCAGTACTTC
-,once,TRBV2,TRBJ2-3,CASSDGGLPSTDTQYF,TGTGCCAGCAGTGACGGAGGACTCCCTAGCACAGATACGCAGTATTTT
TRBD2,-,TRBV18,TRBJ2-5,CASSPLAGGPPKETQYF,TGTGCCAGCTCACCTTTAGCGGGAGGACCTCCGAAGGAGACCCAGTACTTC
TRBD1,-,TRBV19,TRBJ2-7,CASSQGQGAYEQYF,TGTGCCAGTAGCCAAGGGCAGGGGGCCTACGAGCAGTACTTC
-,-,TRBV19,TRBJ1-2,CAGRVGNGYTF,TGTGCCGGCAGGGTAGGCAATGGCTACACCTTC
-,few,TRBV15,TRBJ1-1,CATSRDYGGNTEAFF,TGTGCCACCAGCAGAGATTATGGAGGGAATACTGAAGCTTTCTTT
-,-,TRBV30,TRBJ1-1,CAWAGLVNTEAFF,TGTGCCTGGGCAGGGCTGGTGAACACTGAAGCTTTCTTT
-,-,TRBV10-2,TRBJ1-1,CASSEWQGGTEAFF,TGCGCCAGCAGTGAATGGCAGGGTGGCACTGAAGCTTTCTTT
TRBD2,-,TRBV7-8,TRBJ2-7,CASSFGTSGREYFYEQYF,TGTGCCAGCAGCTTTGGGACTAGCGGGAGGGAGTACTTTTACGAGCAGTACTTC
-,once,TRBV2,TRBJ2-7,CASRDDRNYEQYF,TGTGCCAGCAGAGACGACAGGAACTACGAGCAGTACTTC
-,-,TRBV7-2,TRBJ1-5,CASSLADQGNQPQHF,TGTGCCAGCAGCTTAGCGGACCAGGGGAATCAGCCCCAGCATTTT